This entry describes one TCR beta chain. This may come from a read error, since a much larger clone is one base off. This record comes from a study of T cell repertoires in cytomegalovirus infection. TCRdb called the reads again in MiXCR, with one record for every CDR3 protein. The profile shows 740,000 or so distinct CDR3 sequences, approximately 40% of them singletons. Germline loops: CDR1 SGHVS, CDR2 FQNEAQ. The CDR3 consists of 15 residues. Source material: PBMCs. The chain carries TRBV7-8 and TRBJ2-4; TRBD1 aligns across 8 bases. The receptor's source is a human donor in good health (CMV status not recorded). Some clones in this sample may be carry-over from other donors' samples. The CDR3 spells CAISLPGKTGDIQYF. CDR3 bases: TGTGCCATCAGCTTACCAGGAAAGACAGGGGACATTCAGTACTTC.